This T cell receptor (beta chain) came from a study of early T cells in non-severe SARS-CoV-2 infection. Turning to the study itself: With bulk RNA from unsorted whole blood as input, sequencing yielded unpaired chains.

Study-wide results and limits: Using VDJdb, the matching emphasized anti-spike CD8 responses while missing private and CD4 specificities.

This clonotype was picked up many times. Its antigen remains unidentified. V lost 7 bases to trimming and J lost 5 bases, with 23 bases between them. The CDR3 has 16 amino acids. Germline V lookup: CDR1 SGHTA, CDR2 FQGNSA. The TCR library protocol was used to attach unique molecular identifiers. These identifiers were attached to individual cDNA molecules. MiXCR, run by TCRdb on the 5' RACE reads, gives a single entry per CDR3 protein. This sample has about 64,000 distinct CDR3 sequences, with 20% to 25% found just once. The sequencing here drew on whole blood, taken at baseline. This TCR derives from an adult who was a healthcare worker with PCR-confirmed SARS-CoV-2 infection or an uninfected control (not recorded which). The chain couples TRBV7-2 to TRBJ1-2; D gene uncertain. The CDR3 DNA reads TGTGCCAGCATCGAGGGATCGGACGTCACGTATTATGGCTACACCTTC. It translates to CASIEGSDVTYYGYTF.